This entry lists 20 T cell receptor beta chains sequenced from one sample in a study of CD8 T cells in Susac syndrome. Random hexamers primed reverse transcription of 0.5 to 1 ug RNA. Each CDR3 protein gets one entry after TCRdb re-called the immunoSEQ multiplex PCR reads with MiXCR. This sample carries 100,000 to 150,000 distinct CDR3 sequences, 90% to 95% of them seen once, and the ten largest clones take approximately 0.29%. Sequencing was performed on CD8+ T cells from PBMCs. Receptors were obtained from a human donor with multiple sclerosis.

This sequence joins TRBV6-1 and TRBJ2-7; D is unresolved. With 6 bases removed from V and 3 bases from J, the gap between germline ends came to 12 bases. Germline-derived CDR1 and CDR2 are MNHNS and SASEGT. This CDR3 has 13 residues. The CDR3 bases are TGTGCCAGCAGGGACGGGTCTTACTACGAGCAGTACTTC. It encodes CASRDGSYYEQYF.

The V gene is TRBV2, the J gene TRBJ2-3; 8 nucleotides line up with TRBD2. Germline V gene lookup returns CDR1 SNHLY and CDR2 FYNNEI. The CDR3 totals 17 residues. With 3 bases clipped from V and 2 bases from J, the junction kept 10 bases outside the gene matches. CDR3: CASSELVAGTTTDTQYF. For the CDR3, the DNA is TGTGCCAGCAGTGAGCTGGTAGCGGGGACGACCACAGATACGCAGTATTTT.

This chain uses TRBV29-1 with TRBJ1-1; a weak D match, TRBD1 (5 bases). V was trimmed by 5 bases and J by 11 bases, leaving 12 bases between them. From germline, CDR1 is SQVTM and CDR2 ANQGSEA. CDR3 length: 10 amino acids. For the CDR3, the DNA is TGCAGCGTTTCGGGACCAGGGGCTTTCTTT. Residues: CSVSGPGAFF.

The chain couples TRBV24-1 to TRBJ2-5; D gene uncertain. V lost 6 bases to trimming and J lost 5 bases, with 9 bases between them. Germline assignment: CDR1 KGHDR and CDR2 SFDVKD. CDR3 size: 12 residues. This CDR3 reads CATSYKGETQYF. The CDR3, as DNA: TGTGCCACCAGTTATAAAGGCGAGACCCAGTACTTC.

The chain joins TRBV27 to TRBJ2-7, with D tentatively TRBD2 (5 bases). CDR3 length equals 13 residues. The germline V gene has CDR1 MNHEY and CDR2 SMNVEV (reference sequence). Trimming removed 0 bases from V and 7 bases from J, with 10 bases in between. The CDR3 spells CASSLSRAHEQYV. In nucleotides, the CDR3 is TGTGCCAGCAGTTTATCGAGGGCGCATGAGCAGTACGTC.

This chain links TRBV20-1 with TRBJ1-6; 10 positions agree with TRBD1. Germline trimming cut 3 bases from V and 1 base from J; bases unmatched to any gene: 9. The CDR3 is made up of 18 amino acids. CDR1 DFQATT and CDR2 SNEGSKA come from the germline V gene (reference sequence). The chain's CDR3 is CSASAGTGEWSYNSPLHF. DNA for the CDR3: TGCAGTGCTAGTGCCGGGACAGGGGAATGGTCCTATAATTCACCCCTCCACTTT.

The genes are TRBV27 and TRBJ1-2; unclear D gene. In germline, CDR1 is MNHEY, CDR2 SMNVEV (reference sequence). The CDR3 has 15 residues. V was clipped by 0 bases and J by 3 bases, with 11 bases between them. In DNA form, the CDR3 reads TGTGCCAGCAGTTTATCGCCCGGGTCCGACTATGGCTACACCTTC. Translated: CASSLSPGSDYGYTF.

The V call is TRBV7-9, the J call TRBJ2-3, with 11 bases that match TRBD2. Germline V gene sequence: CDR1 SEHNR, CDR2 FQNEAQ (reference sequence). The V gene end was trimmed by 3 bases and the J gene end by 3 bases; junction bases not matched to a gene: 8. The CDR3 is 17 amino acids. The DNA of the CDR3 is TGTGCCAGCAGCTTCCCTCTAGCGGGGGGCAGAACAGATACGCAGTATTTT. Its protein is CASSFPLAGGRTDTQYF.

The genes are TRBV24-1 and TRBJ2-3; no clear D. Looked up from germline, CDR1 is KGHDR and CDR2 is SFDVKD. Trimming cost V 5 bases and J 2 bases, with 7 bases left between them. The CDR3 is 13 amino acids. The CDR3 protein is CATSASHTDTQYF. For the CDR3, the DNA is TGTGCCACCAGTGCCTCCCACACAGATACGCAGTATTTT.

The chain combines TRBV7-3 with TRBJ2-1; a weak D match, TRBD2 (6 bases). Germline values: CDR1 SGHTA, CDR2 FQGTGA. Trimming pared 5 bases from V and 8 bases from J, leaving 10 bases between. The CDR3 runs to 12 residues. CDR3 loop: CASSRGSDEQFF. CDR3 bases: TGTGCCAGCAGCCGGGGGAGCGATGAGCAGTTCTTC.

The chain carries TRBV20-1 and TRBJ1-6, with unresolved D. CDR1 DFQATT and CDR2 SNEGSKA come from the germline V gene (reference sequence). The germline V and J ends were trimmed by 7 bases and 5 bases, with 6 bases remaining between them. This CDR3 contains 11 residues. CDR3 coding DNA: TGCAGTGGATCCGATAATTCACCCCTCCACTTT. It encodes CSGSDNSPLHF.

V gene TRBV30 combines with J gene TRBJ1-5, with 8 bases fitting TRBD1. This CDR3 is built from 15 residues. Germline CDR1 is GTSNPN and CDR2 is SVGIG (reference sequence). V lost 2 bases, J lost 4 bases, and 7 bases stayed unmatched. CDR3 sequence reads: CAWSTGQEINQPQHF. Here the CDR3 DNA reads TGTGCCTGGAGTACGGGACAGGAGATAAATCAGCCCCAGCATTTT. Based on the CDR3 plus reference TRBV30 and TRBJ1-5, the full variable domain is SQTIHQWPATLVQPVGSPLSLECTVEGTSNPNLYWYRQAAGRGLQLLFYSVGIGQISSEVPQNLSASRPQDRQFILSSKKLLLSDSGFYLCAWSTGQEINQPQHFGDGTRLSIL.

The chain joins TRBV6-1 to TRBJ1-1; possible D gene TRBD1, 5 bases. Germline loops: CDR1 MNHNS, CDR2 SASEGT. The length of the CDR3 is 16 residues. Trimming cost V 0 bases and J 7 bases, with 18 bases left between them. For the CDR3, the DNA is TGTGCCAGCAGTGAAGCGCTTCGCGGGGTCGGGGGTGAAGCTTTCTTT. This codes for CASSEALRGVGGEAFF.

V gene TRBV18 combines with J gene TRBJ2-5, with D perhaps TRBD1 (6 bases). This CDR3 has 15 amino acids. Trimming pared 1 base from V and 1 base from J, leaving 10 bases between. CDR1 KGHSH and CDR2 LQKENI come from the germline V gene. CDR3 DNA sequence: TGTGCCAGCTCACCACGGGACAATTCCCAAGAGACCCAGTACTTC. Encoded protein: CASSPRDNSQETQYF.

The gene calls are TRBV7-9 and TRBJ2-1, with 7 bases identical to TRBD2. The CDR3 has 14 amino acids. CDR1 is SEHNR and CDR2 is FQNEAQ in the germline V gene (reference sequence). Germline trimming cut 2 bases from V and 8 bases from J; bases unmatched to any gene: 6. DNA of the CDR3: TGTGCCAGCAGCTTACTAGCGGTGGGGGATGAGCAGTTCTTC. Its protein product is CASSLLAVGDEQFF.

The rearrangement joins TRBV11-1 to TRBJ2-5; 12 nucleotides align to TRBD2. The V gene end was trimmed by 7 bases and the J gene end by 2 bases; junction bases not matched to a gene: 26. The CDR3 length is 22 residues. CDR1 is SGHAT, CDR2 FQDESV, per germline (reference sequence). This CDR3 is CASTRAEGRLAGARGDQETQYF. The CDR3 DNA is TGTGCCAGCACCCGGGCGGAGGGACGACTAGCGGGGGCCCGAGGGGATCAAGAGACCCAGTACTTC.

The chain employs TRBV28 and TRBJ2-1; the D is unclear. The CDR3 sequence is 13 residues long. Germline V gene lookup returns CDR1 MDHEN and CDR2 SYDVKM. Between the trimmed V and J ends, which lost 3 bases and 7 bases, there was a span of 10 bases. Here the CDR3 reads CASSFRPGNEQFF. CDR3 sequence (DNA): TGTGCCAGCAGTTTCCGCCCTGGGAATGAGCAGTTCTTC.

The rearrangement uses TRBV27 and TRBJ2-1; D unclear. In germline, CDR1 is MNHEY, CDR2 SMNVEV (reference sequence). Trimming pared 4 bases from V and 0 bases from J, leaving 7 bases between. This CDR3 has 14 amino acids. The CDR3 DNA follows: TGTGCCAGCAGTTCGATAAGCTCCTACAATGAGCAGTTCTTC. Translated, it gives CASSSISSYNEQFF.

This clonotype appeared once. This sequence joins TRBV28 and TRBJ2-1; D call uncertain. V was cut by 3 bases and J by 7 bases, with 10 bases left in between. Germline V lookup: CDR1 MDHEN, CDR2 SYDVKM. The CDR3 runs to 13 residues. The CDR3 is CASSFPGRNEQFF. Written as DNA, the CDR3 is TGTGCCAGCAGTTTCCCCGGGCGGAATGAGCAGTTCTTC.

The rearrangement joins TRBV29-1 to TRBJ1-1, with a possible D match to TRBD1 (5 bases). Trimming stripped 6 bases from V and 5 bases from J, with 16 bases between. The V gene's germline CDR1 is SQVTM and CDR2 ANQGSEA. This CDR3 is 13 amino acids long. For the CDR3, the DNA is TGCAGCGTCGAGGCCAGGGCTGAGACTGAAGCTTTCTTT. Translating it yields CSVEARAETEAFF.